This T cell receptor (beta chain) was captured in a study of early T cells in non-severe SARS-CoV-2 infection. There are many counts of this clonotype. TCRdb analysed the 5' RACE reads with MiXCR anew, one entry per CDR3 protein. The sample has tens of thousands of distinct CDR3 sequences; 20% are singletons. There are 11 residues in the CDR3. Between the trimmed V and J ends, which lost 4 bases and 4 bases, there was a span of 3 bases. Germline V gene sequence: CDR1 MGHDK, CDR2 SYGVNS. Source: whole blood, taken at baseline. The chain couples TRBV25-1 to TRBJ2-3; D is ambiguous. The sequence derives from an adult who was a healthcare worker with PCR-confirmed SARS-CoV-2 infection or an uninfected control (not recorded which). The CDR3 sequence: CASSAADTQYF. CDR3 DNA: TGTGCCAGCAGTGCCGCAGATACGCAGTATTTT. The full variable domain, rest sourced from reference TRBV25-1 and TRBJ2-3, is EADIYQTPRYLVIGTGKKITLECSQTMGHDKMYWYQQDPGMELHLIHYSYGVNSTEKGDLSSESTVSRIRTEHFPLTLESARPSHTSQYLCASSAADTQYFGPGTRLTVL.